This T cell receptor (beta chain) was sequenced in a study of T cells after yellow fever vaccination. By 5'RACE template switching, TCR cDNA was produced, with a universal primer site and UMIs added in the process. Each CDR3 protein is one row after TCRdb ran MiXCR on the 5' RACE reads. The sample lists about 140,000 distinct CDR3 sequences, about 7.7% occurring once. Many counts were recorded for this clonotype. This receptor was taken from a man between 25 and 39 years old who received the YFV17D yellow fever vaccine. Here the sequenced sample was CD4+ T cells sorted from PBMCs, taken 5 days after the yellow fever booster vaccination.

CDR3 in amino acids: CASIGQHLPVDEQFF. DNA of the CDR3: TGTGCCAGCATAGGCCAACACCTCCCGGTGGATGAGCAGTTCTTC. The chain links TRBV6-2 or TRBV6-3 to TRBJ2-1; D is ambiguous. The V and J ends lost 7 bases and 8 bases respectively, with 21 bases between them. The length of the CDR3 is 15 residues. Germline V gene lookup returns CDR1 MNHEY and CDR2 SVGEGT.